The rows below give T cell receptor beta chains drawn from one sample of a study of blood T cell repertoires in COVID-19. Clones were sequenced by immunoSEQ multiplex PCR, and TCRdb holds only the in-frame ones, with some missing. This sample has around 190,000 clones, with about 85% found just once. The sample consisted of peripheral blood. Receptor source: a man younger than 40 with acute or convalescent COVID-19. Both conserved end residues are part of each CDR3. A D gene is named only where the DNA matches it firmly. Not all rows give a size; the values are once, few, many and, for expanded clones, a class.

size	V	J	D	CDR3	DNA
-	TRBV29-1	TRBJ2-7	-	CSVDPRAYEQYF	TGCAGCGTTGACCCCCGGGCCTACGAGCAGTACTTC
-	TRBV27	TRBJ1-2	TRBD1	CASSLGTGGAYTF	TGTGCCAGCAGCTTGGGGACAGGGGGCGCCTACACCTTC
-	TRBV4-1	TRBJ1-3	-	CASSQEAVHSGNTIYF	TGCGCCAGCAGCCAAGAGGCGGTCCACTCTGGAAACACCATATATTTT
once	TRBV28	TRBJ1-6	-	CASSLPTPDNSPLHF	TGTGCCAGCAGTTTACCGACACCGGATAATTCACCCCTCCACTTT
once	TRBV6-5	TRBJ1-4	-	CASSYLDPEEKLFF	TGTGCCAGCAGTTACCTCGACCCGGAGGAAAAACTGTTTTTT
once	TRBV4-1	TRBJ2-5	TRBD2	CASSSRLAGGIMEETQYF	TGCGCCAGCAGCTCCCGACTAGCGGGGGGGATTATGGAAGAGACCCAGTACTTC
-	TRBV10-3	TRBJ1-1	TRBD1	CATRDRGRLNTEAFF	TGTGCCACCAGAGACAGGGGGCGGTTGAACACTGAAGCTTTCTTT
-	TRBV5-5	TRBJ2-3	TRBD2	CASSLIAGGPTDTQYF	TGTGCCAGCAGCTTGATAGCGGGGGGGCCGACAGATACGCAGTATTTT
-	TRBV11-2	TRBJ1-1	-	CASSLIQGSAFF	TGTGCCAGCAGCCTCATTCAGGGATCAGCTTTCTTT
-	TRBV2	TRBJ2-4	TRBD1	CASRESWGQGARSGTGKNIQYF	TGTGCCAGCAGGGAGTCGTGGGGACAGGGGGCTAGGAGCGGGACTGGCAAAAACATTCAGTACTTC
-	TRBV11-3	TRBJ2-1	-	CASSLEAGGGRSYNEQFF	TGTGCCAGCAGCTTAGAAGCGGGCGGCGGGCGCTCCTACAATGAGCAGTTCTTC
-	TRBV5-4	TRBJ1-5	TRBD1	CASSVGTGSDQPQHF	TGTGCCAGCAGCGTCGGGACAGGGTCGGATCAGCCCCAGCATTTT
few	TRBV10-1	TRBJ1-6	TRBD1	CASRFSRGKMNNSPLHF	TGCGCCAGCCGGTTCAGCAGGGGGAAGATGAATAATTCACCCCTCCACTTT
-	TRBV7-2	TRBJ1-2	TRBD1	CASSRTGIGYTF	TGTGCCAGCAGCCGGACAGGGATTGGCTACACCTTC
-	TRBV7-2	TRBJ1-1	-	CASSLDRSFEAFF	TGTGCCAGCAGCTTAGACAGAAGTTTTGAAGCTTTCTTT
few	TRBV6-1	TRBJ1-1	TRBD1	CASSESRQGPAFF	TGTGCCAGCAGTGAATCTAGACAGGGGCCAGCTTTCTTT
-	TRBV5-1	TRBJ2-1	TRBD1	CASSFDRANEQFF	TGCGCCAGCAGCTTCGACAGGGCGAATGAGCAGTTCTTC
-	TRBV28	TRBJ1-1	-	CASSLTPGTPLF	TGTGCCAGCAGTTTAACCCCCGGGACACCGCTCTTT
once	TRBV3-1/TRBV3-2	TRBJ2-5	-	CASSQTTRYQETQYF	TGTGCCAGCAGCCAAACGACTAGGTACCAAGAGACCCAGTACTTC
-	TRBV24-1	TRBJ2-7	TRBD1	CATSPGQGFSYEQYF	TGTGCCACCAGCCCGGGACAGGGTTTCTCCTACGAGCAGTACTTC
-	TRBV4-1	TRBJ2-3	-	CASSREALATGHTQYF	TGCGCCAGCAGCCGAGAGGCACTAGCTACTGGACATACGCAGTATTTT
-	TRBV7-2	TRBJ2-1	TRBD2	CASSVSGTSGRGQFF	TGTGCCAGCAGCGTGTCCGGGACTAGCGGGAGAGGGCAGTTCTTC
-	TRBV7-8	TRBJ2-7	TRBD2	CASSLDRQAGGSYEQYF	TGTGCCAGCAGCTTAGATAGGCAAGCGGGGGGCTCCTACGAGCAGTACTTC
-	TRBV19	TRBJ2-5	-	CASEDRFQETQYF	TGTGCCAGTGAAGACAGATTCCAAGAGACCCAGTACTTC
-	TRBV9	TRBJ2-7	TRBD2	CASSGRIGAGALGEQYF	TGTGCCAGCAGCGGAAGGATCGGAGCGGGAGCTTTAGGGGAGCAGTACTTC
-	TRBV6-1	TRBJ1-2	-	CASSEIGLIYGYTF	TGTGCCAGCAGTGAAATCGGTCTGATCTATGGCTACACCTTC
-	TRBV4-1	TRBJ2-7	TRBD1	CASSQGGTDKYEQYF	TGCGCCAGCAGCCAAGGAGGGACAGACAAATACGAGCAGTACTTC
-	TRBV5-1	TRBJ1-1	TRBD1	CASSLGDRVGTEAFF	TGCGCCAGCAGCTTGGGGGACAGGGTGGGGACTGAAGCTTTCTTT